Listed here are 17 T cell receptor beta chains from one sample, sequenced in a study of cytomegalovirus exposure and HLA in healthy donors. Primers included in the PCR were 60 Vbeta and 13 Jbeta primers. Sequenced by immunoSEQ multiplex PCR; TCRdb stores in-frame clones only, minus some. The data hold 95,000 to 150,000 clones, with roughly 74% observed a single time. Sequencing input: PBMCs. These receptors all stem from a woman aged 45-65 years in good health and CMV-seropositive.

This clone has just one count. V is TRBV11-2 and J is TRBJ2-5; maybe TRBD1 (7 bases). The germline gives CDR1 SGHAT, CDR2 FQNNGV. CDR3 length: 17 amino acids. Trimming shortened V by 4 bases and J by 2 bases, and 20 bases separated the two germline ends. CDR3: CASSSVGAGGLQETQYF. CDR3 coding DNA: TGTGCCAGCAGCTCTGTCGGGGCAGGGGGGTTACAAGAGACCCAGTACTTC.

This rearrangement joins TRBV9 to TRBJ2-5; 8 positions agree with TRBD2. V lost 0 bases, J lost 2 bases, and 3 bases stayed unmatched. Germline V gives CDR1 SGDLS, CDR2 YYNGEE. The CDR3 has 15 amino acids. The CDR3 is CASSVAGGLQETQYF. The CDR3 DNA sequence: TGTGCCAGCAGCGTAGCGGGGGGGCTTCAAGAGACCCAGTACTTC.

This clone was seen once. The chain is built from TRBV28 and TRBJ2-7, with TRBD2 identical over 15 bases. V lost 4 bases to trimming and J lost 3 bases; unmatched junction nucleotides: 13. The CDR3 loop spans 19 amino acids. The germline V gene has CDR1 MDHEN and CDR2 SYDVKM. The CDR3 spells CASSSVWGTSGGSLYEQYF. In DNA, the CDR3 is TGTGCCAGCAGTTCGGTATGGGGGACTAGCGGGGGGTCTCTCTACGAGCAGTACTTC.

CDR3 bases: TGTGCCAGCAGCTTTTCTCGGGGGAACTATGGCTACACCTTC. Translated: CASSFSRGNYGYTF. This chain connects TRBV11-2 to TRBJ1-2, with D maybe TRBD1 (5 bases). Trimming stripped 3 bases from V and 2 bases from J, with 10 bases between. Germline-derived CDR1 and CDR2 are SGHAT and FQNNGV. The CDR3 contains 14 residues.

This chain connects TRBV28 to TRBJ1-6; tentative D call: TRBD1 (5 bases). The CDR3 is made up of 15 amino acids. Deletions cut 5 bases from V and 10 bases from J, with 18 bases between. Germline V gene data show CDR1 as MDHEN and CDR2 as SYDVKM. The CDR3 spells CASSPRRFGQSPLHF. The CDR3 DNA is TGTGCCAGCAGTCCAAGACGCTTCGGACAATCACCCCTCCACTTT.

This chain joins TRBV18 and TRBJ1-1, with D perhaps matching TRBD1 (5 bases). V lost 2 bases, J lost 8 bases, and 12 bases lay in between. CDR3 length equals 13 residues. Per the germline V gene, CDR1 is KGHSH and CDR2 is LQKENI. The CDR3 here is CASSPELQGEAFF. In DNA, the CDR3 is TGTGCCAGCTCACCAGAGTTGCAGGGCGAAGCTTTCTTT.

This sequence joins TRBV5-6 and TRBJ1-1; D possibly corresponds to TRBD1 (6 bases). With 1 base removed from V and 0 bases from J, the gap between germline ends came to 7 bases. This CDR3 region has 14 residues. Germline V gene sequence: CDR1 SGHDT, CDR2 YYEEEE. DNA of the CDR3: TGTGCCAGCAGCTTGACAGGGATGAACACTGAAGCTTTCTTT. This translates into CASSLTGMNTEAFF.

This chain joins TRBV7-2 and TRBJ2-7; a weak D match, TRBD1 (5 bases). CDR1 and CDR2 from the germline V gene are SGHTA and FQGNSA. The CDR3 is made up of 15 amino acids. V was trimmed by 3 bases and J by 0 bases, leaving 12 bases between them. DNA for the CDR3: TGTGCCAGCAGCTTTTCTCAGGGCGGCTCCTACGAGCAGTACTTC. Its translation: CASSFSQGGSYEQYF.

By sample share, this clone is medium-sized. The CDR3 loop is CSARDLQTQYF. In DNA, the CDR3 is TGCAGTGCTAGAGATCTACAGACCCAGTACTTC. This chain joins TRBV20-1 and TRBJ2-5; D remains unclear. Germline-derived CDR1 and CDR2 are DFQATT and SNEGSKA (reference sequence). The CDR3 length is 11 residues. V dropped 0 bases and J dropped 6 bases, with 5 bases sitting between them.

The chain links TRBV30 to TRBJ2-5; no definite D call. Per germline, CDR1 GTSNPN and CDR2 SVGIG (reference sequence). Deletions cut 6 bases from V and 5 bases from J, with 10 bases between. The CDR3 has 11 amino acids. As DNA, the CDR3 is TGTGCCTGCTTTCTATGGGAGACCCAGTACTTC. Translating gives CACFLWETQYF. The whole variable domain, remainder taken from reference TRBV30 and TRBJ2-5, is SQTIHQWPATLVQPVGSPLSLECTVEGTSNPNLYWYRQAAGRGLQLLFYSVGIGQISSEVPQNLSASRPQDRQFILSSKKLLLSDSGFYLCACFLWETQYFGPGTRLLVL.

The J gene is TRBJ1-2, the V gene TRBV6-5; the D is unclear. CDR3 size: 15 residues. CDR1 and CDR2 from the germline V gene are MNHEY and SVGAGI. V gave up 0 bases and J gave up 4 bases, with 12 bases separating them. CDR3 coding DNA: TGTGCCAGCAGTTACTCGAGGGCAGTTGGCTATGGCTACACCTTC. Translated: CASSYSRAVGYGYTF.

This clone has just a few counts. CDR3 loop: CASSLPGFSEQYF. The CDR3 bases are TGTGCCAGCAGCTTACCAGGTTTCTCCGAGCAGTACTTC. V gene TRBV5-5 combines with J gene TRBJ2-7; D gene unclear. The CDR3 extends over 13 amino acids. Trimming cost V 2 bases and J 6 bases, with 12 bases left between them. Germline lookup yields CDR1 SGHKS and CDR2 YYEKEE (reference sequence).

This clone was seen once. V and J are TRBV5-4 and TRBJ1-6, with 7 nucleotides matching TRBD1. Trimming at V came to 5 bases and at J to 7 bases, leaving 6 bases not matched to a gene. This CDR3 comprises 14 residues. Looked up from germline, CDR1 is SGHNT and CDR2 is YYREEE (reference sequence). CDR3 sequence (DNA): TGTGCCAGCAGGCCACAGGGGACGAATTCACCCCTCCACTTT. This encodes CASRPQGTNSPLHF.

V usage is TRBV9 and J usage is TRBJ2-6; 9 bases align to TRBD2. V shed 0 bases and J 1 base; nucleotides not matched to a gene: 8. In germline, CDR1 is SGDLS, CDR2 YYNGEE. This CDR3 is 19 amino acids long. The CDR3 protein is CASSVGQTSGRSGANVLTF. CDR3 nucleotide sequence: TGTGCCAGCAGCGTAGGTCAGACTAGCGGTCGGTCTGGGGCCAACGTCCTGACTTTC.

A few counts support this clone. The J gene is TRBJ2-1, the V gene TRBV9, with 7 bases lining up with TRBD2. Germline V CDR1 and CDR2: SGDLS, YYNGEE. The length of the CDR3 is 17 residues. V dropped 4 bases and J dropped 0; count of bases not matched to a gene: 10. This CDR3 reads CASSPIGSGGSYNEQFF. The CDR3 coding sequence is TGTGCCAGCAGCCCTATAGGGTCGGGGGGCTCCTACAATGAGCAGTTCTTC.

The rearrangement links TRBV7-3 to TRBJ2-2; D may be TRBD1 (6 bases). CDR1 and CDR2 (germline): SGHTA, FQGTGA. V was trimmed by 0 bases and J by 1 base, leaving 6 bases between them. The length of the CDR3 is 15 residues. CDR3 nucleotide sequence: TGTGCCAGCAGCTTAACGGGACAGAACACCGGGGAGCTGTTTTTT. This gives the protein CASSLTGQNTGELFF. Full variable domain (remainder filled in from reference TRBV7-3 and TRBJ2-2): GAGVSQTPSNKVTEKGKYVELRCDPISGHTALYWYRQSLGQGPEFLIYFQGTGAADDSGLPNDRFFAVRPEGSVSTLKIQRTERGDSAVYLCASSLTGQNTGELFFGEGSRLTVL.

The J gene is TRBJ2-1, the V gene TRBV5-1; 7 positions agree with TRBD1. V lost 5 bases and J lost 8; bases outside the gene matches: 1. CDR1 is SGHRS, CDR2 YFSETQ, per germline. The CDR3 is 11 residues long. CDR3 protein: CASRRGHEQFF. CDR3 DNA: TGCGCCAGCAGGAGGGGGCATGAGCAGTTCTTC.